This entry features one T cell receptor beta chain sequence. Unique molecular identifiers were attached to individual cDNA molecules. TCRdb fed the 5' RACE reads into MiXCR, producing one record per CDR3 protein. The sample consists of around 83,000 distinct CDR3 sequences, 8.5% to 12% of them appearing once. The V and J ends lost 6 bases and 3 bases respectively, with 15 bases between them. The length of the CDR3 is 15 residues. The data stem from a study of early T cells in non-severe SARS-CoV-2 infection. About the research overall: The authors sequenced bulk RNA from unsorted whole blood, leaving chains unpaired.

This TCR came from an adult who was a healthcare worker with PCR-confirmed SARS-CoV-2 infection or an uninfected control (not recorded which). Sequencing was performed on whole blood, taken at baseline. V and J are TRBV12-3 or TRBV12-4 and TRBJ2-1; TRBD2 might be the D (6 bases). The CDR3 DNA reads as TGTGCCAGCAGCCGAACTAGCCGGGACTACAATGAGCAGTTCTTC. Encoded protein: CASSRTSRDYNEQFF.